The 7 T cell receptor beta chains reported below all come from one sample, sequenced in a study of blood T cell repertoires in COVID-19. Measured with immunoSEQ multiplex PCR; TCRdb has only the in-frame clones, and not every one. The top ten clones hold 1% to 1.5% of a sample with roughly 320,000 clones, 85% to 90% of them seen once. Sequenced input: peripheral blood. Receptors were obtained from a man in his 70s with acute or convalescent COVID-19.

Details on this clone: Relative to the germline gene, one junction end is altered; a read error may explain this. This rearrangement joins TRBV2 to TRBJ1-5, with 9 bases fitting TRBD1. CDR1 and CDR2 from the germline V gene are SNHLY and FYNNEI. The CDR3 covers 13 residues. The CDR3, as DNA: TGTGCCAGCAGTAGTTACCCGGGACAGGGTTTTAATTTT. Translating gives CASSSYPGQGFNF.

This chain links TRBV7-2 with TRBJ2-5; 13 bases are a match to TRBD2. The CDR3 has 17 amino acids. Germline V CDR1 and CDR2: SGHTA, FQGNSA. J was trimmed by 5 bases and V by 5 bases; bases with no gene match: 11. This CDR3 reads CASSPGLAGHMQETQYF. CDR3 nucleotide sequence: TGTGCCAGCAGCCCGGGACTAGCGGGGCATATGCAGGAGACCCAGTACTTC.

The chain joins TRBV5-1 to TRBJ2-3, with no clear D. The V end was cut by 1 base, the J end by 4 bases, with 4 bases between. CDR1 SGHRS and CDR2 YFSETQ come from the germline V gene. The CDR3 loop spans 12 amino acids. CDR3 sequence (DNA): TGCGCCAGCAGCTTGAGCGCAGATACGCAGTATTTT. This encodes CASSLSADTQYF. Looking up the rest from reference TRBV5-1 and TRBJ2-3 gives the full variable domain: KAGVTQTPRYLIKTRGQQVTLSCSPISGHRSVSWYQQTPGQGLQFLFEYFSETQRNKGNFPGRFSGRQFSNSRSEMNVSTLELGDSALYLCASSLSADTQYFGPGTRLTVL.

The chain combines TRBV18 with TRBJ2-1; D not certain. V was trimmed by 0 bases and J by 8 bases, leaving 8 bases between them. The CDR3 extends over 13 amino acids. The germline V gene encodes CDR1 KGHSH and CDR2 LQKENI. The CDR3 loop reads CASSPPSGDEQFF. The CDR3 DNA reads TGTGCCAGCTCACCACCGTCAGGCGATGAGCAGTTCTTC.

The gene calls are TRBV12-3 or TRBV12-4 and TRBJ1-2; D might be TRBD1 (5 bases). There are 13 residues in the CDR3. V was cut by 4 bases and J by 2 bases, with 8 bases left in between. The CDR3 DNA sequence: TGTGCCAGCAGTTCGGAGGGGAACTATGGCTACACCTTC. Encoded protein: CASSSEGNYGYTF.

CDR3 in amino acids: CAGAGGITGELFF. Here the CDR3 DNA reads TGTGCCGGAGCGGGGGGGATCACCGGGGAGCTGTTTTTT. The rearrangement joins TRBV6-5 to TRBJ2-2; 10 bases line up with TRBD2. V dropped 11 bases and J dropped 4; count of bases not matched to a gene: 4. Per germline, CDR1 MNHEY and CDR2 SVGAGI. CDR3 length: 13 amino acids.

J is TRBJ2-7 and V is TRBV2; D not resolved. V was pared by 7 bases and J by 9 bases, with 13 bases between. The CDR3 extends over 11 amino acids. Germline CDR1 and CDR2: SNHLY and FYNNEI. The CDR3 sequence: CASTLESGQYF. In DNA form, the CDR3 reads TGTGCCAGCACCCTAGAGAGTGGGCAGTACTTC.